The 11 T cell receptor beta chains presented below share a single source sample, sequenced in a study of beta chain features in type 1 diabetes. Sequencing targeted expressed TCRB transcripts, as all isolated RNA had been reverse transcribed. Generated by immunoSEQ multiplex PCR, the TCRdb table keeps only in-frame clones and is missing some. The profile shows about 5,700 clones, over 70% of them singletons. The sample comprised Tregs from blood. These receptors came from a man in his late teens or twenties in good health.

The chain couples TRBV28 to TRBJ1-2, with D unclear. The length of the CDR3 is 14 residues. Per germline, CDR1 MDHEN and CDR2 SYDVKM. The V end was cut by 2 bases, the J end by 4 bases, with 11 bases between. CDR3: CASSLADGVYGYTF. Written as DNA, the CDR3 is TGTGCCAGCAGTTTAGCCGACGGGGTCTATGGCTACACCTTC.

This chain links TRBV27 with TRBJ2-6, with D tentatively TRBD2 (5 bases). V was pared by 0 bases and J by 1 base, with 7 bases between. The germline V gene encodes CDR1 MNHEY and CDR2 SMNVEV (reference sequence). The CDR3 loop spans 16 amino acids. The CDR3: CASSLSRGSGANVLTF. DNA for the CDR3: TGTGCCAGCAGTTTATCGCGCGGGTCTGGGGCCAACGTCCTGACTTTC.

This clone was seen more than once but under ten times. This chain joins TRBV23-1 and TRBJ1-4; D may be TRBD1 (6 bases). TRBV23-1 is filed as an ORF, its function uncertain. The CDR3 is 15 amino acids. Trimming cost V 0 bases and J 6 bases, with 11 bases left between them. The CDR3 protein is CASSQSGGADEKLFF. CDR3 sequence (DNA): TGCGCCAGCAGTCAATCGGGGGGGGCGGATGAAAAACTGTTTTTT.

The chain couples TRBV4-1 to TRBJ2-5, with 8 bases identical to TRBD1. The DNA end lines up better with TRBJ2-7; the J call may be wrong. Looked up from germline, CDR1 is MGHRA and CDR2 is YSYEKL. CDR3 length equals 17 residues. In DNA form, the CDR3 reads TGCGCCAGCAGCCAGCCCCCGGGACAGGTATCCTTCAGCGAGCAGTACTTC. It translates to CASSQPPGQVSFSEQYF.

This rearrangement joins TRBV30 to TRBJ1-5, with unresolved D. Germline-derived CDR1 and CDR2 are GTSNPN and SVGIG (reference sequence). The CDR3 is 14 amino acids. V was shortened by 1 base and J by 3 bases, with 10 bases between the two germline ends. The CDR3 sequence: CAWSADSSNQPQHF. The CDR3 DNA sequence: TGTGCCTGGAGTGCCGACTCATCCAATCAGCCCCAGCATTTT.

The rearrangement joins TRBV5-4 to TRBJ1-1; D uncertain. The CDR3 contains 13 residues. The V end was cut by 0 bases, the J end by 1 base, with 4 bases between. Germline V CDR1 and CDR2: SGHNT, YYREEE (reference sequence). The CDR3 region is CASSLARNTEAFF. CDR3 nucleotide sequence: TGTGCCAGCAGCTTGGCCAGGAACACTGAAGCTTTCTTT.

The table lists this clone with a count of one. This chain connects TRBV27 to TRBJ2-1; 10 nucleotides match TRBD2. CDR1 is MNHEY and CDR2 is SMNVEV in the germline V gene (reference sequence). V lost 1 base, J lost 5 bases, and 2 bases stayed unmatched. The CDR3 spans 15 residues. CDR3 in DNA: TGTGCCAGCAGTTTATGGCTAGCGGGGGACAATGAGCAGTTCTTC. Translated, it gives CASSLWLAGDNEQFF.

V and J are TRBV7-2 and TRBJ2-7, with D possibly being TRBD2 (7 bases). The CDR3 length is 14 residues. Trimming shortened V by 5 bases and J by 4 bases, and 15 bases separated the two germline ends. Germline assignment: CDR1 SGHTA and CDR2 FQGNSA. The CDR3 bases are TGTGCCAGCAGCCTAGGGGGGGGCTTGTACGAGCAGTACTTC. Translated: CASSLGGGLYEQYF.

This chain uses TRBV6-5 with TRBJ1-2, with D possibly being TRBD1 (5 bases). V was shortened by 0 bases and J by 4 bases, with 12 bases between the two germline ends. The length of the CDR3 is 15 residues. CDR1 and CDR2 (germline): MNHEY, SVGAGI. CDR3 DNA sequence: TGTGCCAGCAGTTACTCGAGGCAGGGTGTCTATGGCTACACCTTC. It specifies CASSYSRQGVYGYTF.

The CDR3 sequence is CSVGDNTDTQYF. In nucleotides, the CDR3 is TGCAGCGTCGGGGACAACACAGATACGCAGTATTTT. The rearrangement joins TRBV29-1 to TRBJ2-3; TRBD1 is a possible D gene (6 bases). Germline CDR1 SQVTM, CDR2 ANQGSEA. Deletions cut 6 bases from V and 2 bases from J, with 9 bases between. The CDR3 sequence is 12 residues long.

The chain is built from TRBV29-1 and TRBJ1-2; perhaps TRBD1 as D (5 bases). CDR3 size: 15 residues. The ends were cut back, 3 bases at V and 2 bases at J, with 16 bases in the middle. The germline gives CDR1 SQVTM, CDR2 ANQGSEA. CDR3 DNA sequence: TGCAGCGTTGAGGGCAGGGTTCGGACCAACTATGGCTACACCTTC. It yields the protein CSVEGRVRTNYGYTF.